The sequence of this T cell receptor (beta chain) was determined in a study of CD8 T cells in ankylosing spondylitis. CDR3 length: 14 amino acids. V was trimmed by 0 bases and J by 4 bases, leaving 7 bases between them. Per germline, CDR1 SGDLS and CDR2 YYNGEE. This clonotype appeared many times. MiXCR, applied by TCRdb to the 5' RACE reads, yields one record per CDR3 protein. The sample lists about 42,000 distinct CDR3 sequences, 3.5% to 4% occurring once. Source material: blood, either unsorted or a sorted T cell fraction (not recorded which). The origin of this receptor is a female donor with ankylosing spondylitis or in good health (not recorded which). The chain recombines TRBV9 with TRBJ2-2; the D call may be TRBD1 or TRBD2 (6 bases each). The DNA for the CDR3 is TGTGCCAGCAGCGTAGAGGGGGGCACCGGGGAGCTGTTTTTT. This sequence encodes CASSVEGGTGELFF.